This entry lists 27 T cell receptor beta chains sequenced from one sample in a study of T cell responses to AZD1222 COVID-19 vaccine. The table came from immunoSEQ multiplex PCR; TCRdb's copy has only in-frame clones and leaves some out. The data hold 130,000 or so clones, with approximately 93% observed a single time. The input for sequencing was peripheral blood, taken on day 0 of MenACWY control vaccination. Source of these receptors: an adult in good health.

The chain joins TRBV7-9 to TRBJ2-1; 8 bases match TRBD1. In germline, CDR1 is SEHNR, CDR2 FQNEAQ (reference sequence). This CDR3 region has 16 residues. The trim removed 2 bases at V and 8 bases at J, leaving 11 bases unmatched. CDR3 nucleotide sequence: TGTGCCAGCAGCTTATACCGGGACAGGTCAGTGGATGAGCAGTTCTTC. As protein: CASSLYRDRSVDEQFF.

Comments on this clone: The sample carries other DNA sequences with the same CDR3. The chain recombines TRBV28 with TRBJ1-2; D gene ambiguous. V shed 1 base and J shed 4 bases, with 4 bases lying between them. Germline values: CDR1 MDHEN, CDR2 SYDVKM. This CDR3 is 12 amino acids long. The CDR3 DNA reads TGTGCCAGCAGTTTATCTTCCTATGGCTACACCTTC. The encoded protein is CASSLSSYGYTF.

This clone was picked up one time. The gene calls are TRBV9 and TRBJ1-2; 8 bases line up with TRBD1. CDR1 is SGDLS, CDR2 YYNGEE, per germline. Trimming removed 5 bases from V and 8 bases from J; junction bases left unmatched: 14. This CDR3 has 15 residues. The CDR3 loop is CASSRSGTGGLGYTF. The CDR3, as DNA: TGTGCCAGCAGTAGATCCGGGACAGGAGGTTTAGGCTACACCTTC.

As to this clone: At the DNA level, this CDR3 is encoded by other sequences in the same sample as well. The CDR3 sequence is CASSLAEGTEAFF. The CDR3 DNA is TGCGCCAGCAGCTTGGCTGAGGGGACTGAAGCTTTCTTT. The chain carries TRBV5-1 and TRBJ1-1, with D possibly matching TRBD1 (5 bases). Trimming removed 0 bases from V and 5 bases from J, with 8 bases in between. The CDR3 has 13 amino acids. The germline CDR1 and CDR2 sequences are SGHRS and YFSETQ.

V is TRBV10-3 and J is TRBJ2-1; 12 nucleotides line up with TRBD2. The CDR3 loop spans 16 amino acids. Germline V gene data show CDR1 as ENHRY and CDR2 as SYGVKD. V lost 10 bases to trimming and J lost 0 bases; unmatched junction nucleotides: 7. In DNA form, the CDR3 reads TGTGCCACTACAACTAGCGGGAGGAGCTCCTACAATGAGCAGTTCTTC. It specifies CATTTSGRSSYNEQFF.

This clone has only one observation. The chain has TRBV11-2 and TRBJ1-6; a possible D gene is TRBD1 (5 bases). CDR3 size: 14 residues. V gave up 4 bases and J gave up 6 bases, with 10 bases separating them. Germline V gene sequence: CDR1 SGHAT, CDR2 FQNNGV. The CDR3: CASSSAGANSPLHF. The CDR3 DNA is TGTGCCAGCAGCTCGGCCGGGGCTAATTCACCCCTCCACTTT.

The V and J genes are TRBV30 and TRBJ1-6; D call uncertain. Trimming cost V 2 bases and J 5 bases, with 7 bases left between them. Germline CDR1 is GTSNPN and CDR2 is SVGIG (reference sequence). This CDR3 is built from 13 residues. The CDR3: CAWSMADNSPLHF. The DNA of the CDR3 is TGTGCCTGGAGTATGGCAGATAATTCACCCCTCCACTTT.

This chain links TRBV15 with TRBJ1-5; D gene uncertain. Germline V CDR1 and CDR2: LNHNV, YYDKDF (reference sequence). Trimming took 7 bases from V and 6 from J, leaving 10 bases between them. CDR3 length: 12 amino acids. The DNA of the CDR3 is TGTGCCACCACAAGAGTGGGTCAGCCCCAGCATTTT. The encoded protein is CATTRVGQPQHF.

V gene TRBV19 combines with J gene TRBJ1-6; the match to TRBD1 covers 8 bases. Germline V CDR1 and CDR2: LNHDA, SQIVND (reference sequence). The CDR3 has 15 amino acids. J was trimmed by 5 bases and V by 5 bases; bases with no gene match: 5. The CDR3 protein is CASSSLGQDNSPLHF. In nucleotides, the CDR3 is TGTGCCAGTAGTTCCCTGGGACAGGATAATTCACCCCTCCACTTT.

This chain links TRBV24-1 with TRBJ2-7; 9 bases line up with TRBD1. CDR1 is KGHDR, CDR2 SFDVKD, per germline. This CDR3 region has 16 residues. V lost 5 bases, J lost 4 bases, and 11 bases stayed unmatched. The CDR3 region is CATSGATGQGAYEQYF. CDR3 coding DNA: TGTGCCACCAGTGGTGCTACGGGACAGGGAGCTTACGAGCAGTACTTC.

This chain links TRBV3-1 (or the pseudogene TRBV3-2) with TRBJ2-2; the D is unclear. Germline V gives CDR1 LGHDT, CDR2 YNNKEL (reference sequence). Trimming took 4 bases from V and 3 from J, leaving 3 bases between them. The CDR3 covers 12 residues. The CDR3 spells CASSLYTGELFF. CDR3 DNA sequence: TGTGCCAGCAGCCTTTACACCGGGGAGCTGTTTTTT.

Worth noting for this clone: Within the sample, other DNA sequences also encode this same CDR3. The gene calls are TRBV5-5 and TRBJ1-2, with D tentatively TRBD1 (5 bases). The CDR3 runs to 13 residues. From germline, CDR1 is SGHKS and CDR2 YYEKEE (reference sequence). V shed 2 bases and J shed 2 bases, with 7 bases lying between them. CDR3 loop: CASSFPGNYGYTF. Written as DNA, the CDR3 is TGTGCCAGCAGCTTTCCAGGGAACTATGGCTACACCTTC. The full variable domain, with the rest looked up from reference TRBV5-5 and TRBJ1-2, is DAGVTQSPTHLIKTRGQQVTLRCSPISGHKSVSWYQQVLGQGPQFIFQYYEKEERGRGNFPDRFSARQFPNYSSELNVNALLLGDSALYLCASSFPGNYGYTFGSGTRLTVV.

V is TRBV28 and J is TRBJ2-7; either TRBD1 or TRBD2 may supply D (5 bases each). This CDR3 contains 13 residues. V shed 5 bases and J shed 7 bases, with 15 bases lying between them. Per the germline V gene, CDR1 is MDHEN and CDR2 is SYDVKM. CDR3 loop: CASSGGRVGEQYF. CDR3 DNA sequence: TGTGCCAGCAGTGGAGGCAGGGTTGGGGAGCAGTACTTC.

CDR3 residues: CASSPYSGENLNTEAFF. DNA of the CDR3: TGTGCCAGCAGCCCCTATTCCGGAGAAAACTTGAACACTGAAGCTTTCTTT. The chain uses TRBV9 and TRBJ1-1; unclear D gene. Trimming cost V 4 bases and J 0 bases, with 19 bases left between them. The CDR3 covers 17 residues. Germline CDR1 and CDR2: SGDLS and YYNGEE.

The chain combines TRBV7-9 with TRBJ2-3; 7 positions match TRBD2. The germline gives CDR1 SEHNR, CDR2 FQNEAQ (reference sequence). This CDR3 comprises 12 residues. V lost 8 bases, J lost 4 bases, and 3 bases stayed unmatched. The CDR3 DNA is TGTGCCAGCGGGGGGAGGGCAGATACGCAGTATTTT. It translates to CASGGRADTQYF.

J is TRBJ2-2 and V is TRBV5-4; weak D call: TRBD2 (5 bases). Germline V CDR1 and CDR2: SGHNT, YYREEE (reference sequence). The CDR3 has 15 amino acids. V lost 4 bases and J lost 4, with 14 bases in between. CDR3 loop: CASSPGSFGTGELFF. The CDR3 DNA follows: TGTGCCAGCAGCCCTGGGAGTTTTGGCACCGGGGAGCTGTTTTTT.

This chain uses TRBV14 with TRBJ2-7; TRBD2 might be the D (6 bases). The CDR3 consists of 14 residues. V lost 2 bases, J lost 3 bases, and 11 bases lay in between. Germline V CDR1 and CDR2: SGHDN, FVKESK. In DNA form, the CDR3 reads TGTGCCAGCAGCCAATATACTAGCAACTACGAGCAGTACTTC. This sequence encodes CASSQYTSNYEQYF.

This chain links TRBV28 with TRBJ2-1; the match to TRBD1 covers 8 bases. CDR1 and CDR2 (germline): MDHEN, SYDVKM. The CDR3 has 14 residues. V shed 5 bases and J 4 bases; nucleotides not matched to a gene: 4. The CDR3 sequence is CASSGTGGYNEQFF. In DNA, the CDR3 is TGTGCCAGCAGTGGGACAGGAGGATACAATGAGCAGTTCTTC.

The chain uses TRBV12-3 or TRBV12-4 and TRBJ1-5; tentatively, D is TRBD1 (5 bases). The CDR3 consists of 13 residues. Trimming pared 6 bases from V and 8 bases from J, leaving 14 bases between. CDR3 in amino acids: CASRQVGTEPQHF. The DNA of the CDR3 is TGTGCCAGCAGACAAGTTGGGACGGAGCCCCAGCATTTT.

The gene calls are TRBV24-1 and TRBJ1-2; a weak D match, TRBD1 (6 bases). From germline, CDR1 is KGHDR and CDR2 SFDVKD. V gave up 8 bases and J gave up 6 bases, with 15 bases separating them. This CDR3 is built from 13 residues. CDR3 DNA sequence: TGTGCCACCACAACCGGACAGAGCGATGGCTACACCTTC. Protein product: CATTTGQSDGYTF.

This sequence joins TRBV7-2 and TRBJ1-3; no reliable D call. Germline V gene sequence: CDR1 SGHTA, CDR2 FQGNSA. The CDR3 spans 16 residues. V gave up 2 bases and J gave up 0 bases, with 11 bases separating them. CDR3 sequence: CASSLTPGNSGNTIYF. CDR3 coding DNA: TGTGCCAGCAGCTTAACCCCCGGTAACTCTGGAAACACCATATATTTT.

The genes are TRBV10-3 and TRBJ2-3; possible D gene TRBD2, 6 bases. The CDR3 has 16 residues. The V end was cut by 4 bases, the J end by 2 bases, with 16 bases between. Germline CDR1 and CDR2: ENHRY and SYGVKD. DNA of the CDR3: TGTGCCATCAGTGCTGGACTACAACACCACACAGATACGCAGTATTTT. Amino acids: CAISAGLQHHTDTQYF.

V and J are TRBV4-3 and TRBJ1-1; D is possibly TRBD1 (6 bases). The CDR3 consists of 13 residues. Looked up from germline, CDR1 is LGHNA and CDR2 is YSLEER. Trimming removed 1 base at V and 8 bases at J, with 11 bases between. The CDR3 region has the DNA TGCGCCAGCAGCCAAGCTAGGGGGACGGAAGCTTTCTTT. This codes for CASSQARGTEAFF.

The J gene is TRBJ2-1, the V gene TRBV19; TRBD2 aligns across 8 bases. CDR3 size: 15 residues. V trimming: 5 bases; J trimming: 2 bases; junction bases outside the gene matches: 5. CDR1 LNHDA and CDR2 SQIVND come from the germline V gene (reference sequence). The CDR3 nucleotides read TGTGCCAGTAGTCTTAGCGGGATACCCTACAATGAGCAGTTCTTC. Residues: CASSLSGIPYNEQFF. The whole variable domain, remainder taken from reference TRBV19 and TRBJ2-1, is DGGITQSPKYLFRKEGQNVTLSCEQNLNHDAMYWYRQDPGQGLRLIYYSQIVNDFQKGDIAEGYSVSREKKESFPLTVTSAQKNPTAFYLCASSLSGIPYNEQFFGPGTRLTVL.

The V and J genes are TRBV6-1 and TRBJ1-2; the D is unclear. The germline V gene has CDR1 MNHNS and CDR2 SASEGT. Trimming stripped 2 bases from V and 4 bases from J, with 14 bases between. The length of the CDR3 is 15 residues. CDR3: CASSELEVSVYGYTF. In DNA form, the CDR3 reads TGTGCCAGCAGTGAATTGGAGGTTTCGGTCTATGGCTACACCTTC.

The chain carries TRBV2 and TRBJ2-7; D may be TRBD1 (6 bases). The germline V and J ends were trimmed by 4 bases and 10 bases, with 17 bases remaining between them. This CDR3 spans 13 amino acids. The germline V gene has CDR1 SNHLY and CDR2 FYNNEI. CDR3 amino acids: CASSGGPRGKQYF. For the CDR3, the DNA is TGTGCCAGCAGTGGTGGCCCCAGGGGAAAACAGTACTTC.

The V call is TRBV19, the J call TRBJ1-5, with TRBD1 matching over 10 bases. Germline lookup yields CDR1 LNHDA and CDR2 SQIVND (reference sequence). J lost 5 bases, V lost 4 bases, and 8 bases had no gene match. The CDR3 extends over 16 amino acids. CDR3 DNA: TGTGCCAGTAGTAGACAGGGGGCTCCGGAGCATCAGCCCCAGCATTTT. This translates into CASSRQGAPEHQPQHF. The full variable domain, its missing parts supplied by reference TRBV19 and TRBJ1-5, is DGGITQSPKYLFRKEGQNVTLSCEQNLNHDAMYWYRQDPGQGLRLIYYSQIVNDFQKGDIAEGYSVSREKKESFPLTVTSAQKNPTAFYLCASSRQGAPEHQPQHFGDGTRLSIL.